Following are 16 T cell receptor beta chains from one sample sequenced in a study of shared clonotypes between healthy human individuals. TCRdb's copy holds only in-frame clones and misses some; the assay was immunoSEQ multiplex PCR. This sample carries about 2,100,000 clones, roughly 91% of them seen once, and the ten largest clones take 1.5% to 2%. CD45RO-negative, CCR7-selected cells formed the naive CD8 fraction, which excluded terminally differentiated effector memory CD45RA+ cells. The sample taken for sequencing was naive CD8+ T cells from PBMCs. Receptors originate from a man younger than 35 in good health. Some clones in this sample may be carry-over from other donors' samples.

The V gene is TRBV9, the J gene TRBJ2-1; no clear D. Germline CDR1 and CDR2: SGDLS and YYNGEE. V lost 3 bases, J lost 4 bases, and 11 bases lay in between. The CDR3 sequence is 14 residues long. CDR3 sequence: CASSGRFGYNEQFF. The CDR3 nucleotides read TGTGCCAGCAGCGGTCGTTTTGGGTACAATGAGCAGTTCTTC.

J is TRBJ1-1 and V is TRBV29-1; 10 bases are a match to TRBD1. The CDR3 loop spans 14 amino acids. With V trimmed by 7 bases and J by 1 base, 6 bases remained unmatched. Germline assignment: CDR1 SQVTM and CDR2 ANQGSEA. CDR3 amino acids: CSADRGHGNTEAFF. CDR3 DNA: TGCAGCGCCGACAGGGGGCACGGGAACACTGAAGCTTTCTTT.

V gene TRBV5-4 combines with J gene TRBJ1-2, with D possibly TRBD1 on 5 matching bases. The ends were cut back, 0 bases at V and 6 bases at J, with 15 bases in the middle. The CDR3 is 15 amino acids. Germline V gene data show CDR1 as SGHNT and CDR2 as YYREEE (reference sequence). The CDR3 loop is CASSLVGGPANGYTF. CDR3 in DNA: TGTGCCAGCAGCTTGGTCGGGGGACCTGCCAATGGCTACACCTTC.

The chain employs TRBV29-1 and TRBJ2-7, with 11 nucleotides matching TRBD2. Germline-derived CDR1 and CDR2 are SQVTM and ANQGSEA. This CDR3 has 16 residues. The V segment lost 3 bases and the J segment 4 bases; nucleotides outside the gene matches: 11. CDR3 coding DNA: TGCAGCGTTGACGGGACTAGCGGAGAGGATCAATACGAGCAGTACTTC. It yields the protein CSVDGTSGEDQYEQYF.

The chain combines TRBV14 with TRBJ2-7; D may be TRBD2 (5 bases). Germline assignment: CDR1 SGHDN and CDR2 FVKESK. The V end lost 4 bases, the J end lost 9 bases, and 19 bases lay between the germline ends. The CDR3 consists of 14 residues. CDR3 coding DNA: TGTGCCAGCAGCCTCGGGCCTTCGAGGGTCGCGCAGTACTTC. It codes for CASSLGPSRVAQYF. Variable domain in full (rest from reference TRBV14 and TRBJ2-7): EAGVTQFPSHSVIEKGQTVTLRCDPISGHDNLYWYRRVMGKEIKFLLHFVKESKQDESGMPNNRFLAERTGGTYSTLKVQPAELEDSGVYFCASSLGPSRVAQYFGPGTRLTVT.

As regards this clone: In the same sample, other DNA sequences code for this CDR3. The chain uses TRBV9 and TRBJ2-7; D might be TRBD2 (5 bases). The V end lost 3 bases, the J end lost 3 bases, and 10 bases lay between the germline ends. The CDR3 consists of 13 residues. Germline V gene sequence: CDR1 SGDLS, CDR2 YYNGEE. The CDR3 protein is CASSGTGDYEQYF. In DNA form, the CDR3 reads TGTGCCAGCAGCGGGACTGGAGACTACGAGCAGTACTTC.

This sequence joins TRBV19 and TRBJ2-3, with unresolved D. CDR1 is LNHDA, CDR2 SQIVND, per germline (reference sequence). V lost 6 bases to trimming and J lost 0 bases, with 7 bases between them. This CDR3 is built from 13 residues. The CDR3 spells CASSLLSTDTQYF. The CDR3 DNA follows: TGTGCCAGTAGCTTACTAAGCACAGATACGCAGTATTTT.

On this clone itself: Other DNA sequences in this sample translate to the same CDR3. This chain links TRBV7-9 with TRBJ2-7, with TRBD2 matching over 8 bases. This CDR3 spans 15 amino acids. Germline values: CDR1 SEHNR, CDR2 FQNEAQ (reference sequence). J was trimmed by 2 bases and V by 5 bases; bases with no gene match: 8. The CDR3 coding sequence is TGTGCCAGCAGCCTCAGCGGGAGAGGTGCCTACGAGCAGTACTTC. Its protein is CASSLSGRGAYEQYF.

The J gene is TRBJ2-1, the V gene TRBV27; unclear D gene. The length of the CDR3 is 16 residues. Trimming pared 3 bases from V and 0 bases from J, leaving 12 bases between. Per germline, CDR1 MNHEY and CDR2 SMNVEV (reference sequence). The DNA of the CDR3 is TGTGCCAGCAGTTTCGCTCGGCAGAGCTCCTACAATGAGCAGTTCTTC. Protein sequence: CASSFARQSSYNEQFF.

This clone was observed a single time. This chain uses TRBV6-1 with TRBJ2-1, with a weak D call TRBD1 (6 bases). The CDR3 loop spans 13 amino acids. Looked up from germline, CDR1 is MNHNS and CDR2 is SASEGT. Trimming stripped 5 bases from V and 4 bases from J, with 9 bases between. The CDR3 DNA reads as TGTGCCAGCAGTTCCGGACAGTACAATGAGCAGTTCTTC. Encoded protein: CASSSGQYNEQFF.

This chain joins TRBV27 and TRBJ1-1; D possibly corresponds to TRBD1 (6 bases). Looked up from germline, CDR1 is MNHEY and CDR2 is SMNVEV (reference sequence). This CDR3 region has 15 residues. V was trimmed by 5 bases and J by 2 bases, leaving 15 bases between them. The CDR3 loop is CASSRPGTLNTEAFF. The CDR3 DNA is TGTGCCAGCAGTCGACCAGGGACACTTAACACTGAAGCTTTCTTT.

J is TRBJ2-5 and V is TRBV5-1; a possible D gene is TRBD2 (5 bases). This CDR3 has 14 amino acids. Germline values: CDR1 SGHRS, CDR2 YFSETQ. The V end was cut by 3 bases, the J end by 4 bases, with 13 bases between. CDR3 region: CASSYGMSGETQYF. The CDR3 coding sequence is TGCGCCAGCAGCTACGGGATGAGCGGAGAGACCCAGTACTTC.

This rearrangement joins TRBV18 to TRBJ2-1; TRBD2 is a possible D gene (6 bases). There are 15 residues in the CDR3. Germline V gene sequence: CDR1 KGHSH, CDR2 LQKENI. V lost 0 bases, J lost 7 bases, and 13 bases lay in between. The CDR3 protein is CASSPPGTGRNEQFF. The CDR3 bases are TGTGCCAGCTCACCACCGGGGACTGGGCGGAATGAGCAGTTCTTC.

The V call is TRBV27, the J call TRBJ2-1; maybe TRBD2 (7 bases). The CDR3 runs to 15 residues. In germline, CDR1 is MNHEY, CDR2 SMNVEV (reference sequence). Trimming left V 7 bases short and J 6 bases short, with 19 bases between. The CDR3: CASTVSGGAVNEQFF. As DNA, the CDR3 is TGTGCCAGCACCGTCTCTGGGGGGGCGGTCAATGAGCAGTTCTTC.

The rearrangement joins TRBV28 to TRBJ1-2; 7 nucleotides match TRBD1. V lost 5 bases to trimming and J lost 4 bases; unmatched junction nucleotides: 7. This CDR3 is built from 14 residues. CDR1 and CDR2 from the germline V gene are MDHEN and SYDVKM. CDR3 amino acids: CASSPPRGLYGYTF. The CDR3 DNA sequence: TGTGCCAGCAGTCCCCCAAGGGGGCTCTATGGCTACACCTTC.

The chain carries TRBV13 and TRBJ2-2; D unclear. Trimming pared 2 bases from V and 9 bases from J, leaving 10 bases between. Looked up from germline, CDR1 is PRHDT and CDR2 is FYEKMQ (reference sequence). CDR3 size: 13 residues. As DNA, the CDR3 is TGTGCCAGCAGCTTAAGCAGTCCCCGGGAGCTGTTTTTT. This gives the protein CASSLSSPRELFF.